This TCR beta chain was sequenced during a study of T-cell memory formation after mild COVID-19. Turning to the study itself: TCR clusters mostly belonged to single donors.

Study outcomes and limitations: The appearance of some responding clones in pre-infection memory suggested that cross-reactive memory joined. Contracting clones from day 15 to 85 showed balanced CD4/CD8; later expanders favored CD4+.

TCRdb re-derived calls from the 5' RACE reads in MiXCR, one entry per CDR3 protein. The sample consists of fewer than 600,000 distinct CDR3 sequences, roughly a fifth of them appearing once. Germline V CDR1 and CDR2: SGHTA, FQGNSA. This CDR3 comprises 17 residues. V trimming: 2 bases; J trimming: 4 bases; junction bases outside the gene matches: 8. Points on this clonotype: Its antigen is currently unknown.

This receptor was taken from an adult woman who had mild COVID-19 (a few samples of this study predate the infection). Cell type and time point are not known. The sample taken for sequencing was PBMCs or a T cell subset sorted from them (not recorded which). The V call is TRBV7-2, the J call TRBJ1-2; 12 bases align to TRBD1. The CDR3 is CASSLFTGTGGTYGYTF. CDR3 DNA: TGTGCCAGCAGCTTATTTACCGGGACAGGGGGCACCTATGGCTACACCTTC.